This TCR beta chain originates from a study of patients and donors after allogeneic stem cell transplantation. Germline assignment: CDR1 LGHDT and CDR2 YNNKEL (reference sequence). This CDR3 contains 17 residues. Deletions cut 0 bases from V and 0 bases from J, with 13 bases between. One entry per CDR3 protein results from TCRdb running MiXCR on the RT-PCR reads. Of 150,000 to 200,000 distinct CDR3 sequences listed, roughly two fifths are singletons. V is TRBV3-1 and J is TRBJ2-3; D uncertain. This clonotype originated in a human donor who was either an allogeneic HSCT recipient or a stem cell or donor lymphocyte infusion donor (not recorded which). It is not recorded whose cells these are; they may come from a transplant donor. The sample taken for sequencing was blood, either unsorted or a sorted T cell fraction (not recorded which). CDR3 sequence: CASSQDLRQISTDTQYF. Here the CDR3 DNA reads TGTGCCAGCAGCCAAGATTTGAGGCAGATAAGCACAGATACGCAGTATTTT.